This T cell receptor beta chain was recorded in a study of tumor-infiltrating lymphocytes in primary liver carcinoma. The study's findings and limits: The study found tumor-adjacent and tumor-blood pairs overlapped less than tumor region pairs.

The germline gives CDR1 MNHEY, CDR2 SVGAGI. The CDR3 is made up of 15 amino acids. About this clonotype itself: Its antigen is not known. The CDR3 carries no conserved terminal phenylalanine or tryptophan, so it likely arises from a read error.

From unsorted bulk tissue weighing roughly 19-32 mg, DNA and RNA were co-extracted. TCR beta cDNA was prepared out of around 460 ng total RNA by means of a constant-region primer. It was through three nested multiplex PCR rounds of slightly modified ARM-PCR that TCR beta libraries arose. TRBV1-TRBV30 forward primers paired with a C-beta reverse primer were used in the first two PCR rounds, which ran approximately 11 cycles each. TCRdb reanalysed the multiplex PCR reads using MiXCR and keeps one entry per CDR3 protein. The table shows some 20,000 distinct CDR3 sequences, with roughly 79% occurring only once.

The source material was liver tumor tissue from sampling region 4. Subset noted: tumor region T4, right-lateral pole. The chain couples TRBV6-5 to TRBJ2-7, with D possibly matching TRBD1 (6 bases). This receptor was identified in a woman in her 30s with primary liver carcinoma and hepatitis B virus infection. The CDR3 loop reads CASSYKDSSSYEQYY. The CDR3 DNA is TGTGCTAGCAGTTACAAGGACAGTAGCTCCTACGAGCAGTACTAC.